Listed below are T cell receptor beta chains from one sample, sequenced in a study of blood T cell repertoires in COVID-19. Here immunoSEQ multiplex PCR was the method, and the copy in TCRdb shows in-frame clones only, minus some. The profile covers tens of thousands of clones, with about four fifths appearing a single time and 6.5% to 8% taken by the ten largest. The sequencing sample was made of peripheral blood. These receptors were taken from a human donor in a cohort sampled during active COVID-19. CDR3s include the opening cysteine and the closing phenylalanine or tryptophan. A D gene is named only where the DNA matches it firmly. Size values are once, few and many counts, or a class for expanded clones, and some rows have none.

.,TRBJ1-1,TRBV7-2,once,CASSSRARAFF,TGTGCCAGCAGCTCAAGAGCAAGAGCTTTCTTT
TRBD2,TRBJ2-7,TRBV10-3,.,CASKQSGGGSYEQYF,TGTGCCAGCAAACAAAGCGGGGGGGGCTCCTACGAGCAGTACTTC
.,TRBJ1-4,TRBV4-2,.,CASSSRWQGTHEKLFF,TGTGCCAGCAGCTCAAGGTGGCAGGGAACCCATGAAAAACTGTTTTTT
.,TRBJ2-7,TRBV12-5,.,CASGLGQINYEQYF,TGTGCTAGTGGTTTGGGACAGATCAACTACGAGCAGTACTTC
.,TRBJ1-2,TRBV10-1,.,CASSEGPGHYGYTF,TGCGCCAGCAGTGAAGGTCCGGGTCACTATGGCTACACCTTC
TRBD1,TRBJ1-5,TRBV6-5,.,CASRATGVGQPQHF,TGTGCCAGCAGGGCGACAGGGGTTGGTCAGCCCCAGCATTTT
.,TRBJ2-7,TRBV5-3,once,CARSEPQEQYF,TGTGCCAGAAGCGAACCACAGGAGCAGTACTTC
TRBD2,TRBJ2-7,TRBV7-9,.,CASSLGKVAGEQYF,TGTGCCAGCAGCTTAGGCAAGGTAGCGGGAGAGCAGTACTTC
TRBD2,TRBJ2-1,TRBV10-3,.,CAIKASGGPSSYNEQFF,TGTGCCATCAAGGCCAGCGGGGGCCCGAGCTCCTACAATGAGCAGTTCTTC
TRBD1,TRBJ2-7,TRBV7-9,.,CASSGGSVGQEHEQYF,TGTGCCAGCAGCGGGGGGTCGGTGGGACAGGAACACGAGCAGTACTTC
TRBD2,TRBJ2-5,TRBV3-1/TRBV3-2,.,CASSQDMGIAGETQYF,TGTGCCAGCAGCCAAGATATGGGGATAGCGGGAGAGACCCAGTACTTC
TRBD1,TRBJ1-4,TRBV9,.,CASSVDRGREKLFF,TGTGCCAGCAGCGTAGACAGGGGGCGGGAAAAACTGTTTTTT
TRBD2,TRBJ2-1,TRBV24-1,.,CATSDGTSALYNEQFF,TGTGCCACCAGTGATGGGACTAGCGCCTTATACAATGAGCAGTTCTTC
.,TRBJ1-5,TRBV24-1,.,CATSEGGNQPQHF,TGTGCCACCAGTGAGGGAGGTAATCAGCCCCAGCATTTT
.,TRBJ1-5,TRBV16,.,CASSQLPPTSGQPQHF,TGTGCCAGCAGCCAATTACCCCCCACTAGCGGTCAGCCCCAGCATTTT
.,TRBJ1-1,TRBV5-1,.,CASSVGRQGGGEAFF,TGCGCCAGCAGCGTGGGCCGGCAGGGAGGGGGTGAAGCTTTCTTT
.,TRBJ2-2,TRBV5-8,.,CASSRTALLRTGELFF,TGTGCCAGCAGCCGGACAGCCCTTCTTAGAACCGGGGAGCTGTTTTTT
.,TRBJ1-4,TRBV29-1,.,CSVGGANEKLFF,TGCAGCGTTGGAGGAGCAAATGAAAAACTGTTTTTT
TRBD1,TRBJ1-3,TRBV5-6,.,CASLKQGPSGNTIYF,TGTGCCAGCCTAAAACAGGGGCCCTCTGGAAACACCATATATTTT
.,TRBJ1-1,TRBV7-9,.,CASSLQGLDTEAFF,TGTGCCAGCAGCTTACAGGGGTTGGACACTGAAGCTTTCTTT
TRBD1,TRBJ2-5,TRBV29-1,.,CSVEDRGLTQETQYF,TGCAGCGTTGAAGACAGGGGGCTTACCCAAGAGACCCAGTACTTC
TRBD1,TRBJ2-7,TRBV25-1,.,CASSESGTAPLDEQYF,TGTGCCAGCAGTGAATCCGGGACAGCGCCTCTGGACGAGCAGTACTTC
TRBD1,TRBJ1-4,TRBV29-1,few,CSAGGPGQGDEKLFF,TGCAGCGCCGGAGGACCGGGACAGGGAGATGAAAAACTGTTTTTT
TRBD1,TRBJ2-7,TRBV7-2,.,CASSHANTGTGAYEQYF,TGTGCCAGCAGCCACGCCAATACCGGGACAGGGGCCTACGAGCAGTACTTC
TRBD1,TRBJ1-2,TRBV5-1,.,CASSLLTSGQGVNGYTF,TGCGCCAGCAGCTTGTTGACGTCGGGACAGGGGGTAAATGGCTACACCTTC
.,TRBJ1-1,TRBV18,.,CASSRRTENTEAFF,TGTGCCAGCTCACGCAGGACAGAGAACACTGAAGCTTTCTTT
.,TRBJ1-2,TRBV3-1/TRBV3-2,once,CASSQDSSTRDGYTF,TGTGCCAGCAGCCAAGATTCGAGTACGCGGGATGGCTACACCTTC
.,TRBJ2-1,TRBV7-9,.,CASSFRQAPYNEQFF,TGTGCCAGCAGCTTCAGACAAGCACCCTACAATGAGCAGTTCTTC
TRBD1,TRBJ2-5,TRBV25-1,.,CASSLGQGTAETQYF,TGTGCCAGCAGCCTGGGACAGGGGACCGCGGAGACCCAGTACTTC
TRBD1,TRBJ2-7,TRBV9,once,CASSLTPGTAYEQYF,TGTGCCAGCAGCTTAACACCCGGGACAGCATACGAGCAGTACTTC
TRBD1,TRBJ1-4,TRBV5-1,.,CASGISGGTATNEKLFF,TGCGCCAGCGGAATTTCAGGGGGCACAGCAACTAATGAAAAACTGTTTTTT
TRBD1,TRBJ1-1,TRBV6-5,.,CASSYSSGTVNTEAFF,TGTGCCAGCAGTTACTCGTCAGGGACAGTGAACACTGAAGCTTTCTTT
TRBD1,TRBJ1-1,TRBV19,.,CASSMGQVNTEAFF,TGTGCCAGTAGTATGGGACAGGTAAACACTGAAGCTTTCTTT
.,TRBJ1-3,TRBV20-1,.,CSASSGGRNSGNTIYF,TGCAGTGCGAGTAGCGGTGGCAGGAACTCTGGAAACACCATATATTTT
TRBD2,TRBJ2-5,TRBV2,.,CASGGFSGGETQYF,TGTGCCAGCGGGGGCTTTAGCGGGGGTGAGACCCAGTACTTC
TRBD1,TRBJ1-1,TRBV11-2,.,CASSFDRVTEAFF,TGTGCCAGCAGCTTCGACAGGGTCACTGAAGCTTTCTTT
TRBD1,TRBJ1-5,TRBV19,.,CASRRGTEEGYSNQPQHF,TGTGCCAGTAGACGTGGGACAGAAGAAGGGTATAGCAATCAGCCCCAGCATTTT
TRBD1,TRBJ2-2,TRBV4-1,few,CASSQRQGSGELFF,TGCGCCAGCAGCCAGAGACAGGGGTCCGGGGAGCTGTTTTTT
TRBD1,TRBJ2-7,TRBV25-1,.,CASSAGTGGYEQYF,TGTGCCAGCAGTGCTGGGACAGGGGGCTACGAGCAGTACTTC
TRBD1,TRBJ2-7,TRBV6-5,once,CAHRQGTYEQYF,TGTGCCCATCGACAGGGGACCTACGAGCAGTACTTC